This T cell receptor (beta chain) is from a study of T cell responses to AZD1222 COVID-19 vaccine. Across the whole study: Investigators merged groups given second doses at roughly 4 or roughly 12 weeks. Whole-study findings and limits: AZD1222 recipients seropositive at baseline numbered only 5 to 7. Spike-specific TCR breadth rose after two AZD1222 doses, and depth rose as well. There were mostly white British donors and more females than males, and clonal diversity was possibly underestimated.

Germline V gene lookup returns CDR1 LNHDA and CDR2 SQIVND (reference sequence). J was trimmed by 8 bases and V by 10 bases; bases with no gene match: 5. This CDR3 region has 12 residues. In the case of this clone: What it recognizes is unknown.

Profiled with immunoSEQ multiplex PCR; TCRdb holds only in-frame clones, not every one. The sample has around 120,000 clones; around 85% are singletons. This chain links TRBV19 with TRBJ1-6, with 7 bases lining up with TRBD1. This specimen consisted of peripheral blood, obtained on day 0 of AZD1222 vaccination. The TCR comes from an adult in good health. The DNA of the CDR3 is TGTGCCATCCGACAGGGAGATTCACCCCTCCACTTT. The encoded protein is CAIRQGDSPLHF.